A selection of T cell receptor beta chains follows, all from one sample in a study of cytomegalovirus exposure and HLA in healthy donors. Produced via immunoSEQ multiplex PCR; TCRdb's table is partial and in-frame only. There are 100,000 to 150,000 clones in the sample; 75% to 90% occur only once, and about 4% lies in the top ten. Source material: PBMCs. These receptors were obtained from a middle-aged woman in good health and CMV-seronegative. The CDR3 runs from the conserved cysteine through the conserved F or W. The D gene is left open where the match is weak. Size is omitted from some rows. Given values are once, few, many or a class for expanded clones.

d_call j_call v_call clone_size cdr3_length cdr3_nt cdr3_aa
NA TRBJ2-1 TRBV10-3 NA 14 TGTGCCATCGGCACAGCGGTGAGAGACAATGAGCAGTTCTTC CAIGTAVRDNEQFF
TRBD1 TRBJ1-2 TRBV7-9 NA 14 TGTGCCAGCAGCCCAGGGACAGCCTACTATGGCTACACCTTC CASSPGTAYYGYTF
TRBD1 TRBJ1-1 TRBV28 NA 13 TGTGCCATCGTCGGGCAGGGGGCCGAGGAAGCTTTCTTT CAIVGQGAEEAFF
NA TRBJ1-2 TRBV5-1 NA 14 TGCGCCAGCAGCTTTAACGGAGTTGGTTTGGACTACACCTTC CASSFNGVGLDYTF
NA TRBJ2-2 TRBV5-4 NA 14 TGTGCCAGCAGCCTGCTAGGAAACACCGGGGAGCTGTTTTTT CASSLLGNTGELFF
NA TRBJ1-2 TRBV27 once 16 TGTGCCAGCAGTTTACGCGGGGCCCTAGCTAACTATGGCTACACCTTC CASSLRGALANYGYTF
TRBD2 TRBJ2-1 TRBV5-1 NA 16 TGCGCCAGCAGCTTAAGACTAGCTCAAGCCTACAATGAGCAGTTCTTC CASSLRLAQAYNEQFF
NA TRBJ2-7 TRBV4-2 NA 15 TGTGCCAGCAGCCAAGAGCGTAGCGCGGACTACGAGCAGTACTTC CASSQERSADYEQYF
NA TRBJ1-5 TRBV6-1 once 16 TGTGCCAGCAGTGGAGCGGTGGGCCATAGCAATCAGCCCCAGCATTTT CASSGAVGHSNQPQHF
NA TRBJ2-1 TRBV15 NA 15 TGTGCCACCAGCAGAGAGCGGAGCTCCTACAATGAGCAGTTCTTC CATSRERSSYNEQFF
NA TRBJ1-1 TRBV7-2 NA 14 TGTGCCAGCAGCCCATTCCGGACAGCCGGGGAAGCTTTCTTT CASSPFRTAGEAFF
NA TRBJ1-6 TRBV19 NA 14 TGTGCCAGTATGACGGAGCCATATAATTCACCCCTCCACTTT CASMTEPYNSPLHF
NA TRBJ1-2 TRBV4-2 NA 14 TGTGCCAGCAGCCAAGTTGAGGCCGACTATGGCTACACCTTC CASSQVEADYGYTF
NA TRBJ1-5 TRBV19 few 14 TGTGCCACCAGCGCGGGACTGGGCAATCAGCCCCAGCATTTT CATSAGLGNQPQHF
TRBD1 TRBJ2-5 TRBV15 NA 15 TGTGCCACCAGCAGAGACAGGACAGGCCGGGAGACCCAGTACTTC CATSRDRTGRETQYF
TRBD1 TRBJ1-3 TRBV18 NA 16 TGTGCCAGCTCACCAGTTCGAGGGGGCGAGGGAAACACCATATATTTT CASSPVRGGEGNTIYF
TRBD1 TRBJ2-7 TRBV7-8 NA 16 TGTGCCAGCAGCCCAGGGACAGCCCAAACCACCTACGAGCAGTACTTC CASSPGTAQTTYEQYF
NA TRBJ2-2 TRBV6-1 NA 13 TGTGCCAGCAGTGAAGCTCGCGGCCTACAGGTGTTTTTT CASSEARGLQVFF
NA TRBJ2-1 TRBV29-1 NA 12 TGCAGCGTTGCCGGAGCAGCCAATGAGCAGTTCTTC CSVAGAANEQFF
TRBD1 TRBJ1-6 TRBV19 NA 15 TGTGCCAGTAGACAGCAGGGGGCGCTGGGATCACCCCTCCACTTT CASRQQGALGSPLHF
NA TRBJ1-1 TRBV23-1 NA 14 TGCGCCAGCAGTCAATCAGGTAGGACAGCTGAAGCTTTCTTT CASSQSGRTAEAFF
TRBD2 TRBJ2-5 TRBV7-6 NA 15 TGTGCCAGCAGCCCCGGGGGGGCCGGGACAGAGACCCAGTACTTC CASSPGGAGTETQYF
NA TRBJ2-7 TRBV6-5 few 15 TGTGCCAGCAGCCACCCCTTTGGGCAGACGTACGAGCAGTACTTC CASSHPFGQTYEQYF
TRBD2 TRBJ2-1 TRBV2 NA 14 TGTGCCAGCGAGACTAGCGGGGCTCGGGGGGAGCAGTTCTTC CASETSGARGEQFF
NA TRBJ2-1 TRBV7-2 NA 15 TGTGCCAGCAGCTTCCAGACAGGTAACTACAATGAGCAGTTCTTC CASSFQTGNYNEQFF
TRBD1 TRBJ2-3 TRBV6-1 NA 16 TGTGCCAGCAGTGATCTTAGGGGACAGGGCTCAGATACGCAGTATTTT CASSDLRGQGSDTQYF
TRBD2 TRBJ2-2 TRBV2 few 15 TGTGCCAGCAGTGATCTAGCGGGAGGGGTCGGGGAGCTGTTTTTT CASSDLAGGVGELFF
TRBD2 TRBJ2-5 TRBV7-9 NA 17 TGTGCCAGCAGCCCAAACCTTGGGGCGGGAGGACAAGAGACCCAGTACTTC CASSPNLGAGGQETQYF
NA TRBJ1-5 TRBV28 once 16 TGTGCCAGCAGTTCTTCTACAGGTTATAGCAATCAGCCCCAGCATTTT CASSSSTGYSNQPQHF
TRBD1 TRBJ1-5 TRBV28 NA 16 TGTGCCAGCAGTTTTCAGACAGGGGTCGGGGGGCAGCCCCAGCATTTT CASSFQTGVGGQPQHF
TRBD2 TRBJ2-1 TRBV9 NA 16 TGTGCCAGCAGCGTAAAAGGGACTAGCGGGAGGCATGAGCAGTTCTTC CASSVKGTSGRHEQFF
NA TRBJ1-2 TRBV19 NA 15 TGTGCCAGTAGTTGGGGGGGTCGAAGTCTCTATGGCTACACCTTC CASSWGGRSLYGYTF
TRBD1 TRBJ1-2 TRBV7-9 NA 15 TGTGCCAGCATCCACCGGGACAGCGACGGGTATGGCTACACCTTC CASIHRDSDGYGYTF
NA TRBJ2-3 TRBV15 NA 13 TGTGCCACCAGCAGGGACTTAGGGTATACGCAGTATTTT CATSRDLGYTQYF
NA TRBJ2-2 TRBV27 NA 12 TGTGCCAGCAGTTTATACAGAGGGGAGCTGTTTTTT CASSLYRGELFF
NA TRBJ1-1 TRBV19 NA 12 TGTGCCAGTAGTCTCACGGGGACTGAAGCTTTCTTT CASSLTGTEAFF